This T cell receptor (beta chain) originates from a study of graft-versus-host responses after intestinal transplantation. Study background: Recipients had transplants, and these were multivisceral, liver-intestinal, or isolated intestinal.

V gave up 5 bases and J gave up 2 bases; unmatched junction bases: 6. From germline, CDR1 is MNHEY and CDR2 SVGAGI. The CDR3 is 15 amino acids. Concerning this clone itself: Its specificity is unknown.

Profiling relied on immunoSEQ multiplex PCR, and the TCRdb table lists in-frame clones only, not all of them. Here the sample spans 40,000 to 55,000 clones, roughly nine tenths being singletons. Study conclusions and caveats: There were GvH clones found in recipient marrow, and some of them appeared first in ileum or blood.

V usage is TRBV6-5 and J usage is TRBJ2-7; 10 bases agree with TRBD2. The TCR originated in a human patient who received an intestinal transplant, so some T cells may come from the graft donor. This material consisted of PBMCs, taken 524 days after transplant. The CDR3 DNA follows: TGTGCCAGCAGTAACGGACTAGCGGTTACCTACGAGCAGTACTTC. Its protein product is CASSNGLAVTYEQYF.